A single sample is the source of the 24 T cell receptor beta chains below, sequenced in a study of blood T cell repertoires in COVID-19 (dated by TCRdb to the early 2020s). The protocol used for the library was the immunoSEQ multiplex PCR assay. Entries here come from immuneACCESS through TCRdb and include only in-frame sequences with V and J called. Some clones fail to appear in such tables; in the studies checked, an unresolved V gene covers under half of the shortfall, and the cause of the remainder is unknown. Here the sample has roughly 450,000 clones; about nine tenths occur a single time. The leading ten clones occupy less than 0.75% of the sample. The sample consisted of PBMCs or T cells enriched from blood (not recorded which). The receptors come from a man in his late teens or twenties who had recovered from COVID-19.

The genes are TRBV7-6 and TRBJ1-1; 8 positions agree with TRBD1. The germline CDR1 and CDR2 sequences are SGHVS and FNYEAQ. The CDR3 contains 12 residues. The junction had 4 bases not matched to a gene; V was cut back by 5 bases and J by 8 bases. The CDR3 DNA reads TGTGCCAGCAGCCTCGGGACAGGAGAAGCTTTCTTT. It codes for CASSLGTGEAFF.

The chain links TRBV1 to TRBJ2-2; the D call of TRBD2 is as the table states it, not checked on the DNA. TRBV1 is a known pseudogene. The CDR3 runs to 17 residues. The CDR3 DNA follows: TGCACCAGCAGCCCGCAAGTTGGAGGCACGAACACCGGGGAGCTGTTTTTT. Its translation: CTSSPQVGGTNTGELFF.

The chain joins TRBV27 to TRBJ2-7, with 12 bases that match TRBD2. J lost 4 bases, V lost 8 bases, and 9 bases had no gene match. CDR3 length: 15 amino acids. Per germline, CDR1 MNHEY and CDR2 SMNVEV (reference sequence). CDR3 bases: TGTGCCAGCCGCGAGTCGACTAGCGGGAGTTACGAGCAGTACTTC. Its translation: CASRESTSGSYEQYF.

The V call is TRBV7-9, the J call TRBJ2-1, with TRBD2 identical over 11 bases. Germline lookup yields CDR1 SEHNR and CDR2 FQNEAQ (reference sequence). CDR3 length: 17 residues. V trimming: 2 bases; J trimming: 10 bases; junction bases outside the gene matches: 13. The CDR3 reads CASSLWSLAGEGREQFF. CDR3 sequence (DNA): TGTGCCAGCAGCTTATGGTCACTAGCGGGAGAGGGACGGGAGCAGTTCTTC.

This chain connects TRBV2 to TRBJ2-4; TRBD1 agrees at 8 bases. CDR1 and CDR2 from the germline V gene are SNHLY and FYNNEI. V gave up 2 bases and J gave up 1 base; unmatched junction bases: 4. The CDR3 is made up of 16 amino acids. This CDR3 is CASSEKTGEAKNIQYF. The CDR3 region has the DNA TGTGCCAGCAGTGAAAAGACAGGGGAGGCCAAAAACATTCAGTACTTC.

The CDR3 loop reads CASSPWTFRRGGRGDTEAFF. CDR3 in DNA: TGTGCCAGCAGCCCCTGGACCTTCAGGAGGGGCGGTCGGGGCGACACTGAAGCTTTCTTT. The chain carries TRBV5-4 and TRBJ1-1, with D possibly TRBD1 on 5 matching bases. CDR3 length: 20 amino acids. V shed 4 bases and J shed 3 bases, with 31 bases lying between them. Germline CDR1 SGHNT, CDR2 YYREEE (reference sequence). Based on the CDR3 plus reference TRBV5-4 and TRBJ1-1, the full variable domain is ETGVTQSPTHLIKTRGQQVTLRCSSQSGHNTVSWYQQALGQGPQFIFQYYREEENGRGNFPPRFSGLQFPNYSSELNVNALELDDSALYLCASSPWTFRRGGRGDTEAFFGQGTRLTVV.

The CDR3 coding sequence is TGTGCCAGCAGCCAAGAGGGCTACTATGGCTACACCTTC. Residues: CASSQEGYYGYTF. The rearrangement uses TRBV3-1 (or the pseudogene TRBV3-2) and TRBJ1-2; no reliable D call. Deletions cut 0 bases from V and 3 bases from J, with 5 bases between. The CDR3 spans 13 residues. The germline CDR1 and CDR2 sequences are LGHDT and YNNKEL (reference sequence).

The chain joins TRBV7-9 to TRBJ1-2; D gene ambiguous. Between the trimmed V and J ends, which lost 5 bases and 7 bases, there was a span of 14 bases. CDR1 and CDR2 from the germline V gene are SEHNR and FQNEAQ (reference sequence). CDR3 length equals 13 residues. CDR3 sequence (DNA): TGTGCCAGCAGCCTCCCGATTGAGGGTGGCTACACCTTC. Protein: CASSLPIEGGYTF.

The rearrangement joins TRBV14 to TRBJ1-2; D perhaps matches TRBD1 (5 bases). In germline, CDR1 is SGHDN, CDR2 FVKESK. CDR3 length equals 15 residues. V gave up 0 bases and J gave up 4 bases, with 12 bases separating them. CDR3 sequence reads: CASSQDLRGTYGYTF. In nucleotides, the CDR3 is TGTGCCAGCAGCCAAGATTTACGGGGGACCTATGGCTACACCTTC.

This chain links TRBV12-3 or TRBV12-4 with TRBJ1-1; 7 bases are a match to TRBD1. The V gene end was trimmed by 7 bases and the J gene end by 0 bases; junction bases not matched to a gene: 2. This CDR3 comprises 13 residues. The CDR3 DNA reads as TGTGCCAGCAAGGGACAGATGAACACTGAAGCTTTCTTT. Translated, it gives CASKGQMNTEAFF.

The rearrangement links TRBV7-2 to TRBJ2-3; 10 nucleotides match TRBD2. CDR1 SGHTA and CDR2 FQGNSA come from the germline V gene. The trim removed 5 bases at V and 2 bases at J, leaving 4 bases unmatched. The CDR3 has 15 amino acids. CDR3 residues: CASSTSGRVTDTQYF. In DNA form, the CDR3 reads TGTGCCAGCAGCACCAGCGGGAGGGTCACAGATACGCAGTATTTT.

Regarding this clone: An end of the junction does not agree with germline; a read error may underlie this. V and J are TRBV5-1 and TRBJ2-7, with D possibly being TRBD1 (6 bases). The CDR3 extends over 14 amino acids. Per the germline V gene, CDR1 is SGHRS and CDR2 is YFSETQ. In DNA form, the CDR3 reads TGCGCCAGCAGATTGGCGGACAGTTCCTACGAGCAGTACTTC. This sequence encodes CASRLADSSYEQYF.

The chain uses TRBV7-9 and TRBJ2-3, with a possible D match to TRBD2 (5 bases). The germline V gene encodes CDR1 SEHNR and CDR2 FQNEAQ (reference sequence). The CDR3 has 16 residues. V was pared by 5 bases and J by 5 bases, with 20 bases between. As DNA, the CDR3 is TGTGCCAGCAGCCCAGACACTAGTTTCGGTGGAGATACGCAGTATTTT. Translated, it gives CASSPDTSFGGDTQYF.

This rearrangement joins TRBV9 to TRBJ1-3, with D uncertain. Trimming took 0 bases from V and 0 from J, leaving 10 bases between them. Germline CDR1 reads SGDLS; CDR2 reads YYNGEE. CDR3 length equals 16 residues. CDR3 region: CASSVALGLSGNTIYF. The DNA for the CDR3 is TGTGCCAGCAGCGTAGCTCTGGGCCTCTCTGGAAACACCATATATTTT.

V is TRBV28 and J is TRBJ1-2, with D tentatively TRBD1 (6 bases). The ends were cut back, 3 bases at V and 3 bases at J, with 26 bases in the middle. CDR3 length: 19 residues. CDR1 and CDR2 (germline): MDHEN, SYDVKM. In DNA, the CDR3 is TGTGCCAGCAGTTTTAGCCTAGTAAGGGCCCAGGGGTGGGACTATGGCTACACCTTC. Amino acids: CASSFSLVRAQGWDYGYTF.

The chain employs TRBV7-9 and TRBJ1-1, with TRBD1 matching 9 bases. CDR3 length: 11 amino acids. After removal of 6 bases from V and 11 bases from J, the junction contained 4 bases not matched to a gene. Germline assignment: CDR1 SEHNR and CDR2 FQNEAQ (reference sequence). The CDR3 region is CASSYDRGAFF. DNA of the CDR3: TGTGCCAGCAGTTATGACAGGGGGGCTTTCTTT. The full variable domain, completed using reference TRBV7-9 and TRBJ1-1, is DTGVSQNPRHKITKRGQNVTFRCDPISEHNRLYWYRQTLGQGPEFLTYFQNEAQLEKSRLLSDRFSAERPKGSFSTLEIQRTEQGDSAMYLCASSYDRGAFFGQGTRLTVV.

The J gene is TRBJ1-5, the V gene TRBV24-1; 7 bases agree with TRBD1. The CDR3 extends over 14 amino acids. The trim removed 4 bases at V and 7 bases at J, leaving 6 bases unmatched. Germline CDR1 and CDR2: KGHDR and SFDVKD. CDR3: CATSDDRAWQPQHF. The CDR3 nucleotides read TGTGCCACCAGTGACGACAGGGCATGGCAGCCCCAGCATTTT.

The chain links TRBV27 to TRBJ1-6; D gene ambiguous. The CDR3 covers 13 residues. CDR1 and CDR2 (germline): MNHEY, SMNVEV (reference sequence). Between the trimmed V and J ends, which lost 5 bases and 8 bases, there was a span of 10 bases. CDR3 sequence: CASSIQPDSPLHF. DNA of the CDR3: TGTGCCAGCAGTATACAGCCGGATTCACCCCTCCACTTT.

In nucleotides, the CDR3 is TGTGCCAGCAGTTTTGGCGGGAGCCCCTACAATGAGCAGTTCTTC. Encoded protein: CASSFGGSPYNEQFF. This chain connects TRBV27 to TRBJ2-1, with 7 bases identical to TRBD2. CDR1 and CDR2 from the germline V gene are MNHEY and SMNVEV (reference sequence). This CDR3 has 15 residues. The V segment lost 3 bases and the J segment 2 bases; nucleotides outside the gene matches: 4.

This clone was observed once. CDR3 sequence reads: CASSPGLGGANVLTF. DNA of the CDR3: TGTGCCAGCAGCCCAGGGTTGGGCGGGGCCAACGTCCTGACTTTC. The chain is built from TRBV7-9 and TRBJ2-6, with D maybe TRBD1 (5 bases). The V gene's germline CDR1 is SEHNR and CDR2 FQNEAQ (reference sequence). This CDR3 is built from 15 residues. Deletions cut 5 bases from V and 4 bases from J, with 12 bases between.

This clone was recorded only once. The chain is built from TRBV7-8 and TRBJ1-1; D gene uncertain. The CDR3 consists of 13 residues. CDR1 and CDR2 from the germline V gene are SGHVS and FQNEAQ. The V gene lost 3 bases and the J gene lost 2 bases, with 7 bases spanning the gap. Written as DNA, the CDR3 is TGTGCCAGCAGCTTCGCAGTTAACACTGAAGCTTTCTTT. This encodes CASSFAVNTEAFF.

The chain has TRBV2 and TRBJ1-1; a possible D gene is TRBD1 (5 bases). The germline V gene has CDR1 SNHLY and CDR2 FYNNEI. Between the trimmed V and J ends, which lost 6 bases and 4 bases, there was a span of 12 bases. The CDR3 runs to 13 residues. CDR3 DNA: TGTGCCAGCAGCCGAGGGGAGGGCACTGAAGCTTTCTTT. Translating gives CASSRGEGTEAFF.

The genes are TRBV7-2 and TRBJ2-7; TRBD2 matches 11 bases. This CDR3 contains 16 residues. The V segment lost 4 bases and the J segment 2 bases; nucleotides outside the gene matches: 7. Germline V CDR1 and CDR2: SGHTA, FQGNSA. CDR3 in amino acids: CASSSKSSGRAYEQYF. DNA of the CDR3: TGTGCCAGCAGCTCCAAAAGTAGCGGGAGGGCCTACGAGCAGTACTTC.

The chain uses TRBV5-6 and TRBJ1-1; D gene unclear. Germline V lookup: CDR1 SGHDT, CDR2 YYEEEE. The length of the CDR3 is 17 residues. With 0 bases removed from V and 5 bases from J, the gap between germline ends came to 20 bases. The CDR3 nucleotides are TGTGCCAGCAGCTTGGATCGGTTGCGGCGGGAAGGGACTGAAGCTTTCTTT. It yields the protein CASSLDRLRREGTEAFF.